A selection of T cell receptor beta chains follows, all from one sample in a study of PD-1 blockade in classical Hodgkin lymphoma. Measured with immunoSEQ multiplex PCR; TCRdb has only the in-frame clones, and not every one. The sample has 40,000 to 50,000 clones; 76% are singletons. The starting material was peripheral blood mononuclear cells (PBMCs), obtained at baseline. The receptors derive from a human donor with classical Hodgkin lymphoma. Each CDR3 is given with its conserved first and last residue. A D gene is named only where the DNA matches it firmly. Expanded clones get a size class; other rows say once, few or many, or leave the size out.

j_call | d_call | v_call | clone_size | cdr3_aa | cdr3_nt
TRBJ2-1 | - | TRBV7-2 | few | CASSPRGVSYNEQFF | TGTGCCAGCAGCCCCCGTGGGGTCTCCTACAATGAGCAGTTCTTC
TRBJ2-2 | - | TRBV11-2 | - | CASSSDGSGELFF | TGTGCCAGCAGCTCAGACGGTAGCGGGGAGCTGTTTTTT
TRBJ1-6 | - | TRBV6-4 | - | CASRRWTADYNSPLHF | TGTGCCAGCAGGAGGTGGACGGCGGATTATAATTCACCCCTCCACTTT
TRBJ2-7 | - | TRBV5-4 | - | CASSSGGQLVGYEQYF | TGTGCCAGCAGCTCGGGTGGGCAGCTGGTGGGCTACGAGCAGTACTTC
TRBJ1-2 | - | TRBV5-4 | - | CASSLGSPSGYTF | TGTGCCAGCAGCTTAGGGTCGCCTTCTGGCTACACCTTC
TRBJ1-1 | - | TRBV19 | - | CASTRRRDTLSEAFF | TGTGCCAGTACCCGACGGCGGGACACGCTCTCTGAAGCTTTCTTT
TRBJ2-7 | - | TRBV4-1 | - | CASSHGTPYEQYF | TGCGCCAGCAGCCATGGGACTCCCTACGAGCAGTACTTC
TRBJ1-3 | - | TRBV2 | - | CASRGTDSGNTIYF | TGTGCCAGCAGGGGGACTGACTCTGGAAACACCATATATTTT
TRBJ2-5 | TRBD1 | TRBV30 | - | CAWRSRGLTETQYF | TGTGCCTGGAGGTCCAGGGGGCTAACGGAGACCCAGTACTTC
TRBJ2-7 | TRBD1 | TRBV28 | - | CASSSYTGGHEQYF | TGTGCCAGCAGCTCGTACACAGGGGGCCACGAGCAGTACTTC
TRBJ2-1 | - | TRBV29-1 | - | CSPGLPFNEQFF | TGCAGCCCCGGACTGCCCTTCAATGAGCAGTTCTTC
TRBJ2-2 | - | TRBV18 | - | CASSPPAGGGELFF | TGTGCCAGCTCACCACCGGCCGGGGGCGGGGAGCTGTTTTTT
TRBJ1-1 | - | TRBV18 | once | CASSPPLGAGTEAFF | TGTGCCAGCTCACCACCTTTAGGGGCGGGCACTGAAGCTTTCTTT
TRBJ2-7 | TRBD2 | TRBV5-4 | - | CASSYGTSDYEQYF | TGTGCCAGCAGCTATGGGACTAGCGACTACGAGCAGTACTTC
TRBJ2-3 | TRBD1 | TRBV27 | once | CASTLRQGPTDTQYF | TGTGCCAGCACCCTTAGACAGGGGCCAACAGATACGCAGTATTTT
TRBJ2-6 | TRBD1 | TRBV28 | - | CASSYGQGSGANVLTF | TGTGCCAGCAGCTACGGACAGGGCTCTGGGGCCAACGTCCTGACTTTC
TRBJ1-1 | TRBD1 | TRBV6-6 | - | CASSLGQAIPNTEAFF | TGTGCCAGCAGTCTGGGACAGGCGATTCCGAACACTGAAGCTTTCTTT
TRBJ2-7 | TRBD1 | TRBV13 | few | CASSLKGDSSYEQYF | TGTGCCAGCAGCTTAAAGGGGGACAGTTCCTACGAGCAGTACTTC
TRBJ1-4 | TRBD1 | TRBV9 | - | CASSVGPSGGFNEKLFF | TGTGCCAGCAGCGTAGGACCGTCAGGGGGCTTTAATGAAAAACTGTTTTTT
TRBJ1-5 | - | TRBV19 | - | CASNWGAQPQHF | TGTGCCAGTAACTGGGGGGCCCAGCCCCAGCATTTT
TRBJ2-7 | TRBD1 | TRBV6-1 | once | CASTSQTGSYEQYF | TGTGCCAGCACCTCCCAGACAGGGTCCTACGAGCAGTACTTC
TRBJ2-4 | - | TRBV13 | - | CASSTGRRQENIQYF | TGTGCCAGCAGCACCGGACGACGACAAGAAAACATTCAGTACTTC
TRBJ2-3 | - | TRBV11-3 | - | CASSLRPGSSTDTQYF | TGTGCCAGCAGCTTACGCCCAGGAAGTAGCACAGATACGCAGTATTTT
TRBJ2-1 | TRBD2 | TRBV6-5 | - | CASSWGTKQFF | TGTGCCAGCAGTTGGGGGACTAAGCAGTTCTTC
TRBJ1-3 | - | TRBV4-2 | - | CASSHPGTLAGNTIYF | TGTGCCAGCAGCCATCCCGGGACGCTAGCGGGAAACACCATATATTTT
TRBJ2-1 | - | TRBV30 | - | CACPGWGAPYNEQFF | TGTGCCTGCCCCGGGTGGGGGGCCCCCTACAATGAGCAGTTCTTC
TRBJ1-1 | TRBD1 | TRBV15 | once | CATSRRAGQGAKNTEAFF | TGTGCCACCAGCCGGAGAGCGGGACAGGGGGCGAAGAACACTGAAGCTTTCTTT
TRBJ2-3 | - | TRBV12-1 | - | CASSFPTSGTSSTDTQYF | TGTGCCAGCAGCTTTCCCACTAGCGGTACCTCTAGCACAGATACGCAGTATTTT
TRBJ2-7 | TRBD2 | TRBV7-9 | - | CASSLVPSGSSYEQYF | TGTGCCAGCAGCTTAGTTCCCAGCGGGAGCTCCTACGAGCAGTACTTC
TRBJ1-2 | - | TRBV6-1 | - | CASSEVGGFYGYTF | TGTGCCAGCAGTGAAGTAGGGGGATTCTATGGCTACACCTTC
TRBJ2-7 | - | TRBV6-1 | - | CASSEEIPFEQYF | TGTGCCAGCAGTGAAGAAATTCCGTTCGAGCAGTACTTC
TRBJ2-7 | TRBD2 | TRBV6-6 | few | CASSTLGSGRSYEQYF | TGTGCCAGCAGTACCCTGGGTAGCGGGAGATCATACGAGCAGTACTTC
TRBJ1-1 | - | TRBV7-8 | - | CASSALTENTEAFF | TGTGCCAGCAGCGCCCTGACAGAGAACACTGAAGCTTTCTTT
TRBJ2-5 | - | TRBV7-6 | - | CASSEGGETQYF | TGTGCCAGCAGTGAAGGGGGGGAGACCCAGTACTTC
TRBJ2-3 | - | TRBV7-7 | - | CASSLGLGKTDTQYF | TGTGCCAGCAGCTTAGGGCTAGGGAAGACAGATACGCAGTATTTT
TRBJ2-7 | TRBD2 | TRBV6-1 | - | CATLEMPSGAYEQYF | TGTGCCACCCTGGAGATGCCTAGCGGAGCCTACGAGCAGTACTTC
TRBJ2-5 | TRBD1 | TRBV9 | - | CASSGQGARGETQYF | TGTGCCAGCAGCGGACAGGGGGCTAGGGGAGAGACCCAGTACTTC
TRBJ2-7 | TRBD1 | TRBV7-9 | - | CASSQTGGSYEQYF | TGTGCCAGCAGCCAGACAGGGGGTTCCTACGAGCAGTACTTC
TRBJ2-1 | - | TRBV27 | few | CASSFGLVNEQFF | TGTGCCAGCAGTTTTGGGCTAGTCAATGAGCAGTTCTTC
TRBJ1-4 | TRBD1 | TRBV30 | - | CAWTHQDRGREKLFF | TGTGCCTGGACCCACCAGGACAGGGGACGGGAAAAACTGTTTTTT
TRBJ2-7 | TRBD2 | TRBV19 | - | CASSPRGLALYEQYF | TGTGCCAGTAGTCCCCGGGGACTAGCGCTTTACGAGCAGTACTTC
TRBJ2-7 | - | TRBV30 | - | CAWRESSYEQYF | TGTGCCTGGAGGGAGAGCTCCTACGAGCAGTACTTC
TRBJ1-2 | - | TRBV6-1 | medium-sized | CASSERDTGYGYTF | TGTGCCAGCAGTGAACGGGATACAGGGTATGGCTACACCTTC
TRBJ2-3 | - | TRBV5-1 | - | CASSLRGGSTDTQYF | TGCGCCAGCAGCTTGAGGGGTGGATCCACAGATACGCAGTATTTT
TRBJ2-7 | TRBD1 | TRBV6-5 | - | CASSYALTGMYEQYF | TGTGCCAGCAGTTACGCTTTGACAGGGATGTACGAGCAGTACTTC
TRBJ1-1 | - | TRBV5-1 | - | CASSLGQNSEAFF | TGCGCCAGCAGCTTGGGGCAGAACAGTGAAGCTTTCTTT
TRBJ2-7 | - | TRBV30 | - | CAWRRQEGLGEQYF | TGTGCCTGGAGACGCCAGGAGGGTTTGGGCGAGCAGTACTTC
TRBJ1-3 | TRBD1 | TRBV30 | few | CAWGQGSGNTIYF | TGTGCCTGGGGACAGGGATCCGGAAACACCATATATTTT
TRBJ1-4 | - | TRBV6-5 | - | CASSYGTVEKLFF | TGTGCCAGCAGTTACGGGACTGTTGAAAAACTGTTTTTT
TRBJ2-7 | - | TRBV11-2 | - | CASSLEPSGIEQYF | TGTGCCAGCAGCTTAGAGCCCTCGGGGATAGAGCAGTACTTC
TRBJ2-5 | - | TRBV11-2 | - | CASTRPEWETQYF | TGTGCCAGCACCCGGCCGGAGTGGGAGACCCAGTACTTC
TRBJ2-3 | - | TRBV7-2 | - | CASSFRSASPDTQYF | TGTGCCAGCAGCTTCCGGTCGGCTAGCCCAGATACGCAGTATTTT
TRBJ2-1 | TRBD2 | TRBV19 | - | CASSIPPWTSGRSNEQFF | TGTGCCAGTAGTATCCCGCCCTGGACTAGCGGGAGGAGCAATGAGCAGTTCTTC